What follows are 12 T cell receptor beta chains derived from one specimen sequenced in a study of neurological immune-mediated disorders. Time point: longitudinal time-point 3. TCRdb reprocessed the 5' RACE reads via MiXCR and lists one record per CDR3 protein. The data contain fewer than 110,000 distinct CDR3 sequences, approximately 10% of them singletons. Sequencing was carried out using PBMCs. The origin of the receptors is a female donor with HTLV-1-associated myelopathy (HAM/TSP).

This clonotype was picked up many times. The chain has TRBV20-1 and TRBJ2-3; D is perhaps TRBD2 (6 bases). The CDR3 has 14 amino acids. Trimming pared 2 bases from V and 6 bases from J, leaving 15 bases between. CDR1 and CDR2 from the germline V gene are DFQATT and SNEGSKA (reference sequence). The CDR3 here is CSARRGSRGDTQYF. DNA for the CDR3: TGCAGTGCTAGAAGGGGATCCCGGGGGGATACGCAGTATTTT.

This clonotype was found many times. The chain employs TRBV24-1 and TRBJ2-2; a weak D match, TRBD1 (5 bases). This CDR3 is 14 amino acids long. Germline-derived CDR1 and CDR2 are KGHDR and SFDVKD. The germline V and J ends were trimmed by 5 bases and 7 bases, with 13 bases remaining between them. Here the CDR3 reads CATSAKGPSGELFF. The CDR3 nucleotides read TGTGCCACCAGTGCAAAGGGGCCAAGCGGGGAGCTGTTTTTT.

In this sample, this clonotype turned up many times. The V gene is TRBV5-5, the J gene TRBJ1-5; D is uncertain. CDR3 length: 14 residues. Between the trimmed V and J ends, which lost 4 bases and 6 bases, there was a span of 14 bases. Germline V gene data show CDR1 as SGHKS and CDR2 as YYEKEE (reference sequence). The CDR3 spells CASSAVDLLQPQHF. The CDR3 DNA is TGTGCCAGCAGCGCGGTCGATTTACTTCAGCCCCAGCATTTT.

This clonotype was found many times. This chain connects TRBV7-8 to TRBJ2-2; D unclear. Per germline, CDR1 SGHVS and CDR2 FQNEAQ. CDR3 length equals 13 residues. V was cut by 4 bases and J by 6 bases, with 9 bases left in between. The CDR3 loop reads CASSWQWAGELFF. The DNA for the CDR3 is TGTGCCAGCAGCTGGCAGTGGGCCGGGGAGCTGTTTTTT.

There are many counts of this clonotype. The chain carries TRBV28 and TRBJ2-6; D unclear. The CDR3 consists of 15 residues. V lost 3 bases and J lost 0, with 6 bases in between. CDR1 MDHEN and CDR2 SYDVKM come from the germline V gene. CDR3 region: CASSLWDSGANVLTF. CDR3 DNA: TGTGCCAGCAGTTTGTGGGACTCTGGGGCCAACGTCCTGACTTTC.

There are many counts of this clonotype. CDR3: CASSLAYAGLGDTQYF. CDR3 in DNA: TGCGCCAGCAGCTTGGCCTATGCGGGGCTCGGGGATACGCAGTATTTT. The chain recombines TRBV5-1 with TRBJ2-3, with D perhaps matching TRBD2 (6 bases). The CDR3 has 16 amino acids. Trimming removed 0 bases from V and 6 bases from J, with 17 bases in between. Germline V gene data show CDR1 as SGHRS and CDR2 as YFSETQ.

Comment on this clonotype: One end of the junction varies from germline; a read error may be responsible. This chain joins TRBV12-3 or TRBV12-4 and TRBJ2-2, with a weak D call TRBD2 (5 bases). The CDR3 is 11 amino acids. The CDR3 spells CASSYAGEMFF. The DNA for the CDR3 is TGTGCCAGCAGTTACGCCGGGGAGATGTTTTTT.

This clonotype was counted ten times or more. CDR3 in DNA: TGCAGTGCTCTTAAAGGGACAGCGGGCGAGCAGTACTTC. Its translation is CSALKGTAGEQYF. The chain joins TRBV20-1 to TRBJ2-7; TRBD1 is a possible D gene (7 bases). V lost 5 bases and J lost 6, with 17 bases in between. There are 13 residues in the CDR3. Germline V gene lookup returns CDR1 DFQATT and CDR2 SNEGSKA (reference sequence).

This clonotype was detected a few times. V gene TRBV27 combines with J gene TRBJ2-7, with a tentative D call TRBD2 (6 bases). CDR1 MNHEY and CDR2 SMNVEV come from the germline V gene (reference sequence). This CDR3 spans 15 amino acids. Trimming took 5 bases from V and 0 from J, leaving 14 bases between them. The CDR3 protein is CASSQDYPSSYEQYF. CDR3 nucleotide sequence: TGTGCCAGCAGTCAGGACTATCCCAGCTCCTACGAGCAGTACTTC.

This clonotype was recorded at least ten times. The rearrangement links TRBV5-1 to TRBJ2-3; 9 bases are shared with TRBD1. The CDR3 runs 17 residues. V shed 4 bases, J shed 0 bases, and the junction held 9 bases outside the gene matches. The germline gives CDR1 SGHRS, CDR2 YFSETQ. For the CDR3, the DNA is TGCGCCAGCAGCGCTACCGGGACAGGGATAAGCACAGATACGCAGTATTTT. Translation gives CASSATGTGISTDTQYF.

This clonotype is labeled medium-sized. V usage is TRBV7-8 and J usage is TRBJ1-5, with D possibly TRBD1 on 5 matching bases. CDR1 SGHVS and CDR2 FQNEAQ come from the germline V gene. V was trimmed by 4 bases and J by 2 bases, leaving 12 bases between them. This CDR3 has 15 residues. The CDR3 DNA sequence: TGTGCCAGCAGCTACCAGGGACTGGGCAATCAGCCCCAGCATTTT. Residues: CASSYQGLGNQPQHF.

The sample holds many counts of this clonotype. This chain joins TRBV5-1 and TRBJ2-5; D is perhaps TRBD1 (6 bases). The CDR3 has 15 amino acids. Trimming left V 2 bases short and J 0 bases short, with 11 bases between. Germline CDR1 reads SGHRS; CDR2 reads YFSETQ. The CDR3 loop is CASSFGDRNQETQYF. The CDR3 DNA follows: TGCGCCAGCAGCTTCGGTGACAGGAACCAAGAGACCCAGTACTTC. The whole variable domain, remainder taken from reference TRBV5-1 and TRBJ2-5, is KAGVTQTPRYLIKTRGQQVTLSCSPISGHRSVSWYQQTPGQGLQFLFEYFSETQRNKGNFPGRFSGRQFSNSRSEMNVSTLELGDSALYLCASSFGDRNQETQYFGPGTRLLVL.